Included here is one T cell receptor (beta chain) sequence, with context. These data belong to a study of cytomegalovirus exposure and HLA in healthy donors. Generated by immunoSEQ multiplex PCR, the TCRdb table keeps only in-frame clones and is missing some. The table shows some 200,000 clones, with roughly 80% occurring only once. The V and J ends lost 4 bases and 4 bases respectively, with 5 bases between them. Looked up from germline, CDR1 is SEHNR and CDR2 is FQNEAQ (reference sequence). The CDR3 is 11 residues long. This chain links TRBV7-9 with TRBJ2-7; D is unresolved. The clonotype comes from a woman aged 18-29 years in good health and CMV-seropositive. Sequencing used PBMCs. This CDR3 reads CASSSLYEQYF. The CDR3 DNA reads as TGTGCCAGCAGCTCCCTTTACGAGCAGTACTTC.